Presented here are 19 T cell receptor beta chains from one specimen sequenced in a study of T cell responses to AZD1222 COVID-19 vaccine. Here immunoSEQ multiplex PCR was the method, and the copy in TCRdb shows in-frame clones only, minus some. The table shows about 120,000 clones, with about 90% occurring only once. The source was peripheral blood, collected on day 0 of AZD1222 vaccination. These receptor sequences come from an adult in good health.

The chain is built from TRBV28 and TRBJ2-7; 9 nucleotides match TRBD1. Trimming removed 8 bases from V and 1 base from J; junction bases left unmatched: 6. This CDR3 comprises 14 residues. Germline V gene data show CDR1 as MDHEN and CDR2 as SYDVKM. The CDR3 DNA reads as TGTGCCAGCCTAACCGGGACAGGGTCCTACGAGCAGTACTTC. Translation gives CASLTGTGSYEQYF.

This chain links TRBV19 with TRBJ1-5; 8 bases align to TRBD1. The CDR3 length is 14 residues. From germline, CDR1 is LNHDA and CDR2 SQIVND (reference sequence). V lost 7 bases to trimming and J lost 4 bases; unmatched junction nucleotides: 6. The CDR3 protein is CASKAGGLNQPQHF. The CDR3 nucleotides read TGTGCCAGTAAAGCAGGGGGCCTTAATCAGCCCCAGCATTTT.

The CDR3 region is CASSMVQGRNQPQHF. In nucleotides, the CDR3 is TGTGCCAGTAGTATGGTACAGGGGCGCAATCAGCCCCAGCATTTT. The rearrangement uses TRBV19 and TRBJ1-5, with 7 bases fitting TRBD1. CDR3 length: 15 residues. V dropped 3 bases and J dropped 2; count of bases not matched to a gene: 4. In germline, CDR1 is LNHDA, CDR2 SQIVND (reference sequence).

The chain has TRBV25-1 and TRBJ1-2, with D possibly being TRBD1 (6 bases). V was shortened by 4 bases and J by 7 bases, with 16 bases between the two germline ends. The germline gives CDR1 MGHDK, CDR2 SYGVNS. This CDR3 region has 14 residues. The CDR3 sequence: CASSARQEGIGYTF. CDR3 coding DNA: TGTGCCAGCAGTGCCCGACAGGAGGGTATTGGCTACACCTTC.

The chain is built from TRBV7-9 and TRBJ1-1; D possibly corresponds to TRBD1 (5 bases). Germline values: CDR1 SEHNR, CDR2 FQNEAQ (reference sequence). This CDR3 comprises 13 residues. V lost 5 bases to trimming and J lost 7 bases, with 14 bases between them. Written as DNA, the CDR3 is TGTGCCAGCAGCCCTGGGGGGAACGATGAAGCTTTCTTT. It codes for CASSPGGNDEAFF.

This clone appeared a single time. The chain carries TRBV3-1 (or the pseudogene TRBV3-2) and TRBJ2-3, with a tentative D call TRBD2 (6 bases). Germline CDR1 reads LGHDT; CDR2 reads YNNKEL (reference sequence). The length of the CDR3 is 14 residues. Trimming took 1 base from V and 4 from J, leaving 9 bases between them. DNA of the CDR3: TGTGCCAGCAGCCAAGGGAGGGGCCCAGATACGCAGTATTTT. This codes for CASSQGRGPDTQYF.

The chain uses TRBV6-6 and TRBJ2-7; 7 nucleotides line up with TRBD2. The junction had 7 bases not matched to a gene; V was cut back by 6 bases and J by 2 bases. Germline assignment: CDR1 MNHNY and CDR2 SVGAGI (reference sequence). The CDR3 runs to 14 residues. For the CDR3, the DNA is TGTGCCAGCAGCCCCCAGCGGGGTACCTACGAGCAGTACTTC. Its translation: CASSPQRGTYEQYF.

There are a few counts of this clone. The chain joins TRBV10-3 to TRBJ2-1; D is unresolved. The germline V gene has CDR1 ENHRY and CDR2 SYGVKD. The V and J ends lost 8 bases and 3 bases respectively, with 8 bases between them. The CDR3 has 12 amino acids. The CDR3 sequence is CAIGKSYNEQFF. CDR3 DNA: TGTGCCATCGGGAAGAGCTACAATGAGCAGTTCTTC.

This clone was recorded only once. The rearrangement uses TRBV6-5 and TRBJ2-3; 7 positions agree with TRBD2. Germline lookup yields CDR1 MNHEY and CDR2 SVGAGI. The CDR3 covers 15 residues. J was trimmed by 2 bases and V by 4 bases; bases with no gene match: 6. CDR3 coding DNA: TGTGCCAGCAGTTTCCGACTAGCCCTCACAGATACGCAGTATTTT. Its protein is CASSFRLALTDTQYF.

This clone showed up just once. The CDR3 reads CASFRNYGYTF. CDR3 nucleotide sequence: TGTGCCAGCTTTCGCAACTATGGCTACACCTTC. The J gene is TRBJ1-2, the V gene TRBV6-5; D gene uncertain. V gave up 8 bases and J gave up 2 bases, with 6 bases separating them. The CDR3 contains 11 residues. Germline assignment: CDR1 MNHEY and CDR2 SVGAGI.

The rearrangement joins TRBV5-6 to TRBJ1-3; no reliable D call. With 1 base removed from V and 0 bases from J, the gap between germline ends came to 17 bases. Germline CDR1 and CDR2: SGHDT and YYEEEE. This CDR3 spans 18 amino acids. DNA of the CDR3: TGTGCCAGCAGCTTGTATCGGCAGCCTACCCTCTCTGGAAACACCATATATTTT. Translation gives CASSLYRQPTLSGNTIYF.

The chain has TRBV21-1 and TRBJ1-3; TRBD1 is taken as the D call from the table, unchecked against the DNA. TRBV21-1 is shown as a pseudogene. The CDR3 runs to 15 residues. CDR3 sequence reads: CASSPKYRAGNTIYF. DNA of the CDR3: TGTGCCAGCAGCCCGAAATACAGGGCTGGAAACACCATATATTTT.

This clone is a singleton in its sample. The chain combines TRBV24-1 with TRBJ1-2, with no clear D. The CDR3 is 12 amino acids. In germline, CDR1 is KGHDR, CDR2 SFDVKD. The V and J ends lost 4 bases and 2 bases respectively, with 4 bases between them. In DNA form, the CDR3 reads TGTGCCACCAGTGAAGGAAACTATGGCTACACCTTC. This codes for CATSEGNYGYTF.

The chain combines TRBV29-1 with TRBJ1-1, with D uncertain. The CDR3 covers 14 residues. The ends were cut back, 3 bases at V and 0 bases at J, with 11 bases in the middle. Germline V gives CDR1 SQVTM, CDR2 ANQGSEA. The CDR3, as DNA: TGCAGCGTTGATAGGCCCAATTTGAACACTGAAGCTTTCTTT. Protein: CSVDRPNLNTEAFF.

The chain joins TRBV7-9 to TRBJ1-5; possibly TRBD1 for D (5 bases). The germline V gene has CDR1 SEHNR and CDR2 FQNEAQ (reference sequence). The CDR3 consists of 14 residues. Trimming removed 6 bases from V and 3 bases from J, with 12 bases in between. The CDR3 sequence is CASSRDGNNQPQHF. CDR3 coding DNA: TGTGCCAGCAGTCGGGACGGAAACAATCAGCCCCAGCATTTT.

The CDR3 loop is CATRGANTEAFF. CDR3 in DNA: TGTGCCACCAGGGGCGCGAACACTGAAGCTTTCTTT. The V call is TRBV15, the J call TRBJ1-1; the D is unclear. This CDR3 has 12 amino acids. The germline CDR1 and CDR2 sequences are LNHNV and YYDKDF (reference sequence). The V and J ends lost 6 bases and 1 base respectively, with 6 bases between them.

The chain couples TRBV7-9 to TRBJ2-7; D tentatively reads TRBD1 or TRBD2 (5 bases each). CDR3 length: 15 residues. Trimming shortened V by 4 bases and J by 0 bases, and 13 bases separated the two germline ends. Germline CDR1 SEHNR, CDR2 FQNEAQ (reference sequence). This CDR3 reads CASSSEAGSSYEQYF. As DNA, the CDR3 is TGTGCCAGCAGCTCAGAAGCAGGGAGCTCCTACGAGCAGTACTTC.

The V gene is TRBV2, the J gene TRBJ1-1; a possible D gene is TRBD1 (5 bases). V lost 2 bases to trimming and J lost 5 bases, with 12 bases between them. Looked up from germline, CDR1 is SNHLY and CDR2 is FYNNEI. This CDR3 region has 14 residues. In DNA, the CDR3 is TGTGCCAGCAGTGAACCGGATGGGGGTACTGAAGCTTTCTTT. Its protein product is CASSEPDGGTEAFF.

This clone appeared a single time. The V gene is TRBV11-2, the J gene TRBJ2-7, with 14 bases fitting TRBD2. CDR3 length equals 16 residues. Germline-derived CDR1 and CDR2 are SGHAT and FQNNGV. J was trimmed by 4 bases and V by 4 bases; bases with no gene match: 6. As DNA, the CDR3 is TGTGCCAGCAGCTCCGGACTAGCGGGAGGTATTTACGAGCAGTACTTC. It translates to CASSSGLAGGIYEQYF.